One and the same sample provided the 10 T cell receptor beta chains below, sequenced in a study of blood T cell repertoires in COVID-19. The table came from immunoSEQ multiplex PCR; TCRdb's copy has only in-frame clones and leaves some out. The sample carries around 180,000 clones, less than 85% recorded once. Sequenced sample: peripheral blood. Receptors originate from a human donor in a cohort sampled during active COVID-19.

The chain recombines TRBV10-2 with TRBJ1-5; D unclear. This CDR3 spans 13 amino acids. V was cut by 3 bases and J by 3 bases, with 6 bases left in between. Germline-derived CDR1 and CDR2 are WSHSY and SAAADI. The CDR3 sequence: CASSEQSNQPQHF. The DNA for the CDR3 is TGCGCCAGCAGTGAACAGTCCAATCAGCCCCAGCATTTT.

A note on this clone: This may come from a read error, since a much larger clone is one base off. This specimen includes other DNA sequences encoding the same CDR3. The chain employs TRBV14 and TRBJ1-2; D gene unclear. The CDR3 loop spans 13 amino acids. The germline V and J ends were trimmed by 4 bases and 0 bases, with 6 bases remaining between them. Germline lookup yields CDR1 SGHDN and CDR2 FVKESK. DNA of the CDR3: TGTGCCAGCAGCCCCGGGACTAACTATGGCTACACCTTC. As protein: CASSPGTNYGYTF.

The chain carries TRBV5-4 and TRBJ1-3; TRBD1 matches at 10 bases. The J segment lost 1 base and the V segment lost 4 bases, leaving 2 bases of the junction unmatched. Germline-derived CDR1 and CDR2 are SGHNT and YYREEE (reference sequence). The CDR3 sequence is 15 residues long. The CDR3 here is CASSRDRGSGNTIYF. The CDR3 bases are TGTGCCAGCAGCCGGGACAGGGGATCTGGAAACACCATATATTTT.

DNA of the CDR3: TGTGCCAGCAGCGGCACCCATAAAGACAGGGAGGAGACCCAGTACTTC. Translated: CASSGTHKDREETQYF. The gene calls are TRBV9 and TRBJ2-5; 7 nucleotides line up with TRBD1. V shed 3 bases and J 5 bases; nucleotides not matched to a gene: 13. Germline V gives CDR1 SGDLS, CDR2 YYNGEE. The CDR3 has 16 amino acids.

The chain is built from TRBV5-3 and TRBJ1-5; D remains ambiguous. TRBV5-3 carries the ORF label, with uncertain function. V was shortened by 2 bases and J by 0 bases, with 9 bases between the two germline ends. CDR3 length equals 15 residues. CDR3 sequence reads: CARSFEIYSNQPQHF. The CDR3 DNA is TGTGCCAGAAGCTTCGAGATTTATAGCAATCAGCCCCAGCATTTT.

The rearrangement uses TRBV3-1 (or the pseudogene TRBV3-2) and TRBJ1-2; no definite D call. Germline V gives CDR1 LGHDT, CDR2 YNNKEL (reference sequence). There are 14 residues in the CDR3. Trimming left V 1 base short and J 6 bases short, with 12 bases between. CDR3 sequence: CASSQGGLMDGYTF. CDR3 DNA: TGTGCCAGCAGCCAAGGCGGTCTGATGGATGGCTACACCTTC.

The chain links TRBV9 to TRBJ2-7; D perhaps matches TRBD2 (6 bases). The CDR3 runs to 16 residues. Germline assignment: CDR1 SGDLS and CDR2 YYNGEE. Between the trimmed V and J ends, which lost 2 bases and 5 bases, there was a span of 20 bases. As DNA, the CDR3 is TGTGCCAGCAGCGTGAGGGCGGGGTCGGTTGGCGACGAGCAGTACTTC. Protein: CASSVRAGSVGDEQYF.

The gene calls are TRBV4-1 and TRBJ1-1; D is unclear. The CDR3 totals 15 residues. Germline CDR1 and CDR2: MGHRA and YSYEKL. V was trimmed by 0 bases and J by 0 bases, leaving 8 bases between them. The CDR3 bases are TGCGCCAGCAGCCAAGACCCCGAGGTGAACACTGAAGCTTTCTTT. Translated, it gives CASSQDPEVNTEAFF.

As regards this clone: The junction and the germline gene differ at one end; a read error may be behind it. The rearrangement links TRBV4-1 to TRBJ2-7, with 9 bases fitting TRBD1. This CDR3 spans 13 amino acids. Germline assignment: CDR1 MGHRA and CDR2 YSYEKL. CDR3 region: CASSRIRQGVPSF. In DNA form, the CDR3 reads TGCGCCAGCAGCCGTATAAGACAGGGGGTCCCTTCCTTC.

This rearrangement joins TRBV18 to TRBJ2-7, with 8 bases fitting TRBD1. With 0 bases clipped from V and 9 bases from J, the junction kept 10 bases outside the gene matches. CDR3 size: 15 residues. Looked up from germline, CDR1 is KGHSH and CDR2 is LQKENI. The CDR3 loop reads CASSPPSIGTGGQYF. The CDR3 region has the DNA TGTGCCAGCTCACCACCGTCGATCGGGACAGGTGGGCAGTACTTC.